The T cell receptor beta chain under discussion was sequenced for a study of blood T cells in healthy people across ages. In the study overall: Capture via template switching afforded approximately one barcoded beta molecule per two T cells.

This CDR3 comprises 16 residues. Germline CDR1 is SQVTM and CDR2 is ANQGSEA. Comment on this clonotype: Its target is not known. One junction end disagrees with the germline gene, perhaps due to a read error.

Primed by a sample-barcoded 5' primer and a J-beta primer mix, a second PCR proceeded for 7 to 11 cycles. Each cDNA molecule carried a tag from a template-switch adaptor that contained 12 random nucleotides. Each CDR3 protein is one row after TCRdb ran MiXCR on the 5' RACE reads. Among about 1.6 million distinct CDR3 sequences, roughly 30% were seen once, and the ten largest hold 10% to 12%. Broader study findings: Estimates of diversity drawn from one million T cells were considered underestimates.

This chain joins TRBV29-1 and TRBJ2-3; D is perhaps TRBD2 (7 bases). The receptor was isolated from a woman aged 25 to 45 in good health. Input material: blood. The CDR3: CSVEVGGLAATDAQYF. The CDR3 DNA follows: TGCAGCGTTGAAGTCGGGGGGCTAGCGGCCACAGATGCGCAGTATTTT.